A single sample is the source of the 14 T cell receptor beta chains below, sequenced in a study of cytomegalovirus exposure and HLA in healthy donors. PCR involved 60 Vbeta and 13 Jbeta primers. TCRdb's table, derived via immunoSEQ multiplex PCR, lists solely in-frame clones and lacks some. The table records 150,000 to 200,000 clones, approximately 82% of them present only once. Sequencing input: PBMCs. Every receptor here comes from a woman aged 40 to 55 in good health and CMV-seropositive.

This clone was counted a single time. This chain links TRBV7-9 with TRBJ2-7, with a possible D match to TRBD1 (5 bases). V lost 3 bases, J lost 5 bases, and 11 bases lay in between. Looked up from germline, CDR1 is SEHNR and CDR2 is FQNEAQ (reference sequence). This CDR3 region has 13 residues. The CDR3 sequence: CASSFSTEDEQYF. For the CDR3, the DNA is TGTGCCAGCAGCTTTTCGACAGAGGACGAGCAGTACTTC.

The rearrangement joins TRBV10-1 to TRBJ2-2, with 8 bases that match TRBD1. Looked up from germline, CDR1 is WNHNN and CDR2 is SYGVQD (reference sequence). With 8 bases clipped from V and 3 bases from J, the junction kept 8 bases outside the gene matches. The CDR3 is 15 residues long. The CDR3 DNA sequence: TGCGCCAGCTACGGGACAGGCGTTCACACCGGGGAGCTGTTTTTT. Its translation is CASYGTGVHTGELFF.

In its sample, this clone was seen once. V usage is TRBV6-5 and J usage is TRBJ1-3; D remains ambiguous. The ends were cut back, 5 bases at V and 0 bases at J, with 8 bases in the middle. Germline CDR1 reads MNHEY; CDR2 reads SVGAGI. This CDR3 contains 14 residues. This CDR3 is CASSGMSSGNTIYF. CDR3 DNA: TGTGCCAGCAGTGGTATGAGCTCTGGAAACACCATATATTTT.

The chain has TRBV28 and TRBJ1-5; perhaps TRBD1 as D (6 bases). V lost 3 bases to trimming and J lost 4 bases, with 10 bases between them. CDR1 is MDHEN and CDR2 is SYDVKM in the germline V gene. The CDR3 totals 14 residues. This CDR3 is CASSFTQGNQPQHF. CDR3 nucleotide sequence: TGTGCCAGCAGTTTTACCCAGGGGAATCAGCCCCAGCATTTT.

The rearrangement links TRBV2 to TRBJ2-7; 7 nucleotides agree with TRBD1. The CDR3 runs 13 residues. Germline V lookup: CDR1 SNHLY, CDR2 FYNNEI. V shed 8 bases and J 0 bases; nucleotides not matched to a gene: 4. The CDR3: CASSRDSSYEQYF. DNA of the CDR3: TGTGCCAGCTCCCGGGACAGCTCCTACGAGCAGTACTTC.

CDR3 DNA sequence: TGTGCCTGGAGTGTCGAGGGCCCCTATGGCTACACCTTC. Its protein is CAWSVEGPYGYTF. The V gene is TRBV30, the J gene TRBJ1-2; D unresolved. Germline V gives CDR1 GTSNPN, CDR2 SVGIG (reference sequence). With 0 bases removed from V and 4 bases from J, the gap between germline ends came to 9 bases. This CDR3 contains 13 residues. Supplemented by reference TRBV30 and TRBJ1-2, the full variable domain reads SQTIHQWPATLVQPVGSPLSLECTVEGTSNPNLYWYRQAAGRGLQLLFYSVGIGQISSEVPQNLSASRPQDRQFILSSKKLLLSDSGFYLCAWSVEGPYGYTFGSGTRLTVV.

The chain combines TRBV27 with TRBJ1-2; D is perhaps TRBD1 (6 bases). V lost 4 bases and J lost 3, with 21 bases in between. In germline, CDR1 is MNHEY, CDR2 SMNVEV (reference sequence). The CDR3 spans 17 residues. In DNA form, the CDR3 reads TGTGCCAGCAGTTACAGGGTCTCATCAGGTCCGGACTATGGCTACACCTTC. Translation: CASSYRVSSGPDYGYTF.

The chain employs TRBV28 and TRBJ2-7; D perhaps matches TRBD2 (6 bases). In germline, CDR1 is MDHEN, CDR2 SYDVKM. V was clipped by 7 bases and J by 2 bases, with 12 bases between them. The CDR3 runs 13 residues. The CDR3 protein is CASTLATAYEQYF. CDR3 nucleotide sequence: TGTGCCAGCACCCTAGCGACCGCCTACGAGCAGTACTTC.

A remark on this clone: An end of the junction differs from the germline gene, which may be a read error. The chain couples TRBV7-9 to TRBJ2-1; D is unresolved. CDR3 size: 15 residues. CDR1 SEHNR and CDR2 FQNEAQ come from the germline V gene (reference sequence). CDR3 amino acids: CSSSFSRGLYNEQFF. DNA of the CDR3: TGTTCCAGCAGCTTTAGTCGCGGCTTGTACAATGAGCAGTTCTTC. The full variable domain, rest sourced from reference TRBV7-9 and TRBJ2-1, is DTGVSQNPRHKITKRGQNVTFRCDPISEHNRLYWYRQTLGQGPEFLTYFQNEAQLEKSRLLSDRFSAERPKGSFSTLEIQRTEQGDSAMYLCSSSFSRGLYNEQFFGPGTRLTVL.

There are a few counts of this clone. The DNA of the CDR3 is TGTGCCAGCAGCACACTCACAGGGAACCTCAACTACGAGCAGTACTTC. Translating it yields CASSTLTGNLNYEQYF. The V gene is TRBV7-9, the J gene TRBJ2-7; D perhaps matches TRBD1 (6 bases). V was clipped by 5 bases and J by 3 bases, with 20 bases between them. The CDR3 has 16 amino acids. In germline, CDR1 is SEHNR, CDR2 FQNEAQ (reference sequence).

This chain joins TRBV19 and TRBJ1-2, with 7 bases matching TRBD1. This CDR3 has 13 residues. V lost 6 bases, J lost 6 bases, and 7 bases stayed unmatched. CDR1 and CDR2 from the germline V gene are LNHDA and SQIVND (reference sequence). In nucleotides, the CDR3 is TGTGCCAGTAGCACGACAGGGAGAGATGGCTACACCTTC. It translates to CASSTTGRDGYTF.

The chain has TRBV6-1 and TRBJ1-1, with 11 nucleotides matching TRBD1. V lost 4 bases to trimming and J lost 0 bases; unmatched junction nucleotides: 1. This CDR3 region has 15 residues. CDR1 MNHNS and CDR2 SASEGT come from the germline V gene. The CDR3 loop reads CASSGTGGMNTEAFF. CDR3 DNA sequence: TGTGCCAGCAGTGGGACAGGGGGCATGAACACTGAAGCTTTCTTT.

The chain combines TRBV6-5 with TRBJ2-1; D call uncertain. V lost 2 bases and J lost 4, with 6 bases in between. Germline V CDR1 and CDR2: MNHEY, SVGAGI. This CDR3 is built from 13 residues. CDR3 amino acids: CASSYLGYNEQFF. CDR3 nucleotide sequence: TGTGCCAGCAGTTACCTCGGGTACAATGAGCAGTTCTTC.

V usage is TRBV29-1 and J usage is TRBJ2-7; 7 positions match TRBD2. Trimming at V came to 4 bases and at J to 3 bases, leaving 6 bases not matched to a gene. From germline, CDR1 is SQVTM and CDR2 ANQGSEA. The CDR3 is 13 residues long. CDR3 region: CSVGGGRNYEQYF. Here the CDR3 DNA reads TGCAGCGTTGGGGGGGGAAGGAACTACGAGCAGTACTTC.